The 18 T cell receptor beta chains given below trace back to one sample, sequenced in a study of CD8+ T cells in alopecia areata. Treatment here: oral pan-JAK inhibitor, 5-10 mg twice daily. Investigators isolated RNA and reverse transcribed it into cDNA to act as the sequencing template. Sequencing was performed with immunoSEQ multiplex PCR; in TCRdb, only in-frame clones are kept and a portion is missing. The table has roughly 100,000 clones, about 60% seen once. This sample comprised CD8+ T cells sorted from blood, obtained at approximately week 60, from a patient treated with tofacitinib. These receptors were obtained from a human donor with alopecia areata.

This chain's CDR3 is CASSATGGGTEAFF. The DNA of the CDR3 is TGTGCCAGCAGCGCTACAGGGGGTGGAACTGAAGCTTTCTTT. The chain couples TRBV7-9 to TRBJ1-1, with 8 bases aligning to TRBD1. The CDR3 consists of 14 residues. V dropped 5 bases and J dropped 5; count of bases not matched to a gene: 7. Per the germline V gene, CDR1 is SEHNR and CDR2 is FQNEAQ (reference sequence).

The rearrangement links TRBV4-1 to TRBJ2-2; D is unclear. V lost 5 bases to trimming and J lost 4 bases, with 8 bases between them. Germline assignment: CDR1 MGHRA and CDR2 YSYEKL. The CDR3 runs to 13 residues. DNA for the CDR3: TGCGCCAGCAGCAGCAGGCTCACCGGGGAGCTGTTTTTT. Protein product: CASSSRLTGELFF.

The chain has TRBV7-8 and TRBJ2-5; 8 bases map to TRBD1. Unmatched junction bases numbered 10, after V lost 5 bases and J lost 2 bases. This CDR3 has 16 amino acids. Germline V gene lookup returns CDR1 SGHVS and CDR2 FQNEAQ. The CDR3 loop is CASSPWGRGRQETQYF. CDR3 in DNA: TGTGCCAGCAGCCCTTGGGGCAGGGGGCGACAAGAGACCCAGTACTTC. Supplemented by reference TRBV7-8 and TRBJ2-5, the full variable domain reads GAGVSQSPRYKVAKRGQDVALRCDPISGHVSLFWYQQALGQGPEFLTYFQNEAQLDKSGLPSDRFFAERPEGSVSTLKIQRTQQEDSAVYLCASSPWGRGRQETQYFGPGTRLLVL.

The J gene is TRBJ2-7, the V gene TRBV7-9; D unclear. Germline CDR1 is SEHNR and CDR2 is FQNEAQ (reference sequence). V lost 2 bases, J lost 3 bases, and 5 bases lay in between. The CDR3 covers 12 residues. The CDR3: CASSLTDYEQYF. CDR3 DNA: TGTGCCAGCAGCTTAACAGACTACGAGCAGTACTTC.

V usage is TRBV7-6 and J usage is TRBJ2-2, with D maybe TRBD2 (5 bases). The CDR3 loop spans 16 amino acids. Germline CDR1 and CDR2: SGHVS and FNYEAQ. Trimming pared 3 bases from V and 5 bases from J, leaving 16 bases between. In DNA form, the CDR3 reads TGTGCCAGCAGCTTCGGAGGTGCGGGTGCAACCGGGGAGCTGTTTTTT. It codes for CASSFGGAGATGELFF.

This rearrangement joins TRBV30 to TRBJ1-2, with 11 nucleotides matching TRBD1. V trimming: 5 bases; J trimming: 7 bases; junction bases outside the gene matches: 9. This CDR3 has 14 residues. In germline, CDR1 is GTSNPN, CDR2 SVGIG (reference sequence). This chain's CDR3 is CAWVSGQGAFGYTF. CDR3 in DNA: TGTGCCTGGGTCAGTGGACAGGGGGCATTTGGCTACACCTTC. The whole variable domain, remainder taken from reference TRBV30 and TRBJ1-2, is SQTIHQWPATLVQPVGSPLSLECTVEGTSNPNLYWYRQAAGRGLQLLFYSVGIGQISSEVPQNLSASRPQDRQFILSSKKLLLSDSGFYLCAWVSGQGAFGYTFGSGTRLTVV.

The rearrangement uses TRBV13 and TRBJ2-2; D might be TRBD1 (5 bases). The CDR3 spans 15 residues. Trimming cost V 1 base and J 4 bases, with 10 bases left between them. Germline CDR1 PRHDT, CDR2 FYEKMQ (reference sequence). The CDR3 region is CASSLAARATGELFF. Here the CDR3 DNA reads TGTGCCAGCAGCTTAGCGGCCAGGGCCACCGGGGAGCTGTTTTTT. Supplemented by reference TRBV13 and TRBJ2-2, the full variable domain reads AAGVIQSPRHLIKEKRETATLKCYPIPRHDTVYWYQQGPGQDPQFLISFYEKMQSDKGSIPDRFSAQQFSDYHSELNMSSLELGDSALYFCASSLAARATGELFFGEGSRLTVL.

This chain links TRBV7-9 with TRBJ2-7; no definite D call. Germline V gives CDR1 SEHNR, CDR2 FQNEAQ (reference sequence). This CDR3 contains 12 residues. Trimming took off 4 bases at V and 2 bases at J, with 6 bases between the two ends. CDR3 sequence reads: CASSSATYEQYF. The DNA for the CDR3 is TGTGCCAGCAGCTCGGCCACCTACGAGCAGTACTTC.

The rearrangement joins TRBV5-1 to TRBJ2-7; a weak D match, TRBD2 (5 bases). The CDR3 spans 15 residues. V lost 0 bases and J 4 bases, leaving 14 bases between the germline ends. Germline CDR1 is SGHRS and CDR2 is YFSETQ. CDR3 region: CASSLVYRGRYEQYF. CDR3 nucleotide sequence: TGCGCCAGCAGCTTGGTCTATCGGGGTCGGTACGAGCAGTACTTC.

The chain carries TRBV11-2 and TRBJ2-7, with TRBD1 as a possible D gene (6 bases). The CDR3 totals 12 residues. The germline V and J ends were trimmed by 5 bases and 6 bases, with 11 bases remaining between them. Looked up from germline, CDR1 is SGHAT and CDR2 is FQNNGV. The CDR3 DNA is TGTGCCAGCAGCCAACAGGGTGGCGAGCAGTACTTC. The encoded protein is CASSQQGGEQYF. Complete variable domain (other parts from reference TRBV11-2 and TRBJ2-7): EAGVAQSPRYKIIEKRQSVAFWCNPISGHATLYWYQQILGQGPKLLIQFQNNGVVDDSQLPKDRFSAERLKGVDSTLKIQPAKLEDSAVYLCASSQQGGEQYFGPGTRLTVT.

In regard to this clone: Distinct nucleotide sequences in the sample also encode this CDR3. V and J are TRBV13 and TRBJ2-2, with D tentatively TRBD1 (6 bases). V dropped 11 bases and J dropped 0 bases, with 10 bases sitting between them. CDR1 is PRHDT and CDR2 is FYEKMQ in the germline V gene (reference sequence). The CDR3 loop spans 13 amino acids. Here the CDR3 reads CAGQTANTGELFF. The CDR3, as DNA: TGTGCCGGACAGACGGCGAACACCGGGGAGCTGTTTTTT.

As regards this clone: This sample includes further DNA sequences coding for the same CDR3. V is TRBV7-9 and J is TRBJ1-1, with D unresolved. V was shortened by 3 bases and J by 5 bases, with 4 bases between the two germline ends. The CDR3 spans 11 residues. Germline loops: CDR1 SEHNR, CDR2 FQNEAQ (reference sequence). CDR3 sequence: CASSLSTEAFF. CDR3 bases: TGTGCCAGCAGCTTGTCAACTGAAGCTTTCTTT.

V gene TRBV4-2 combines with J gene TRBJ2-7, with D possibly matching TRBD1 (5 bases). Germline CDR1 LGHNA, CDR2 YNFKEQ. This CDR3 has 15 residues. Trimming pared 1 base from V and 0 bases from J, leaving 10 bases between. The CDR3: CASSQGGLRSYEQYF. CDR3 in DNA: TGTGCCAGCAGCCAAGGGGGCCTCCGCTCCTACGAGCAGTACTTC.

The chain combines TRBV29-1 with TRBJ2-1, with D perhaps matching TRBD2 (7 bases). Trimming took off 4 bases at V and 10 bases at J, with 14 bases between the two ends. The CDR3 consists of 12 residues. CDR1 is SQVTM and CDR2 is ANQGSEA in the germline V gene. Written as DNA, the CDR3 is TGCAGCGTTGTGGAGGGGGGAGGGGAGCAGTTCTTC. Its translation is CSVVEGGGEQFF.

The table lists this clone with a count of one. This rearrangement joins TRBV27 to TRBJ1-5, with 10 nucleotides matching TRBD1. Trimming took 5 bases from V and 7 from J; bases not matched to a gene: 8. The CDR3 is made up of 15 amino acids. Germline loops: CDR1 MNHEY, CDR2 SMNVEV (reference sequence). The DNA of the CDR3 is TGTGCCAGCAGTCCTCGGGACAGGGGAACCCAGCCCCAGCATTTT. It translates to CASSPRDRGTQPQHF.

CDR3 amino acids: CASSPVIGVAEAFF. In nucleotides, the CDR3 is TGTGCCAGCAGCCCCGTGATAGGTGTCGCTGAAGCTTTCTTT. The chain employs TRBV7-9 and TRBJ1-1, with D hard to call. Germline CDR1 reads SEHNR; CDR2 reads FQNEAQ (reference sequence). The CDR3 has 14 amino acids. V lost 5 bases and J 6 bases, leaving 16 bases between the germline ends. Together with reference TRBV7-9 and TRBJ1-1, the CDR3 gives the full variable domain: DTGVSQNPRHKITKRGQNVTFRCDPISEHNRLYWYRQTLGQGPEFLTYFQNEAQLEKSRLLSDRFSAERPKGSFSTLEIQRTEQGDSAMYLCASSPVIGVAEAFFGQGTRLTVV.

The CDR3 is CASSATRGYEQYF. CDR3 coding DNA: TGTGCCAGCAGTGCCACTCGGGGTTACGAGCAGTACTTC. The chain recombines TRBV27 with TRBJ2-7; D might be TRBD2 (5 bases). With 5 bases removed from V and 4 bases from J, the gap between germline ends came to 12 bases. Germline V gives CDR1 MNHEY, CDR2 SMNVEV (reference sequence). This CDR3 contains 13 residues.

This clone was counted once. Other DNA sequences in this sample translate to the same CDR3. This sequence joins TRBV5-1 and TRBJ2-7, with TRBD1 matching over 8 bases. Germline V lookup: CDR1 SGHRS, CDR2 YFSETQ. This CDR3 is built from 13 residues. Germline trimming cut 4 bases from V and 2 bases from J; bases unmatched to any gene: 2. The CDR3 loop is CASSQDRAYEQYF. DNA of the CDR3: TGCGCCAGCAGCCAGGACAGGGCCTACGAGCAGTACTTC.